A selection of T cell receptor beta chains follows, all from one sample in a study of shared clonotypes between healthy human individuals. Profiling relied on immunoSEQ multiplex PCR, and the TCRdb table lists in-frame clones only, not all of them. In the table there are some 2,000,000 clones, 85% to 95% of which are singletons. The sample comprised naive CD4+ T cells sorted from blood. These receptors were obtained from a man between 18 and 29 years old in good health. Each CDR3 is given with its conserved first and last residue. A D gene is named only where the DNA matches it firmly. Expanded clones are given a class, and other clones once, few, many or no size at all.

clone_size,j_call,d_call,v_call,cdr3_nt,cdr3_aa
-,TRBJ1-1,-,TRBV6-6,TGTGCCAGCAGTTACGCAGAACCGAACACTGAAGCTTTCTTT,CASSYAEPNTEAFF
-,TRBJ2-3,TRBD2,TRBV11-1,TGTGCCAGCAGTGGACTCTCGCGGGGGGATACGCAGTATTTT,CASSGLSRGDTQYF
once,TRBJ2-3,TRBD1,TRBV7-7,TGTGCTAGCAGCCAAGGGACAGGAGTTGATACGCAGTATTTT,CASSQGTGVDTQYF
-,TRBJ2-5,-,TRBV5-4,TGTGCCAGCAGCTTGTCAGGCCGACAAGAGACCCAGTACTTC,CASSLSGRQETQYF
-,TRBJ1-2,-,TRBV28,TGTGCCAGCAGTTTAACCCCGGGACTCCCCGGAACCTTGACCCGGAGTGGCTACACCTTC,CASSLTPGLPGTLTRSGYTF
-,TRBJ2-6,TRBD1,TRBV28,TGTGCCAGCAGTTGGACAGGGGCTGGGGCCAACGTCCTGACTTTC,CASSWTGAGANVLTF
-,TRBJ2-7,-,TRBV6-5,TGTGCCAGCAGAAGGACAGAGAACGAGCAGTACTTC,CASRRTENEQYF
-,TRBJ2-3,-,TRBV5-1,TGCGCCAGCGGGGGAAACACAGATACGCAGTATTTT,CASGGNTDTQYF
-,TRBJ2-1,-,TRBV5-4,TGTGCCAGCAGCTTTCAGACGGGTTCCTACAATGAGCAGTTCTTC,CASSFQTGSYNEQFF
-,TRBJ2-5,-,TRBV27,TGTGCCAGCAGTTTAAACGGGGGCCTTCAAGAGACCCAGTACTTC,CASSLNGGLQETQYF
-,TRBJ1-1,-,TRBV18,TGTGCCAGCTCACCATCCGGTTACACTGAAGCTTTCTTT,CASSPSGYTEAFF
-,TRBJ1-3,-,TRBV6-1,TGTGCCTGCTCACAGGAGTCTGGAAACACCATATATTTT,CACSQESGNTIYF
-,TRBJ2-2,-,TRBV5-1,TGCGCCAGCAGCTTGCCACAGGGTAACACCGGGGAGCTGTTTTTT,CASSLPQGNTGELFF
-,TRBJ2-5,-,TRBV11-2,TGTGCCAGCAGCGAATTTGCGGAGACCCAGTACTTC,CASSEFAETQYF
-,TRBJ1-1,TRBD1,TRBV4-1,TGCGCCAGCAGCCCGACAGGGAAGACTGAAGCTTTCTTT,CASSPTGKTEAFF
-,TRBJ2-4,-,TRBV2,TGTGCCAGCAGTGCGGACGGAGCCAAAAACATTCAGTACTTC,CASSADGAKNIQYF
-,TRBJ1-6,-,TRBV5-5,TGTGCCAGCAGCTTCTGGTGGGGTTTTAATAATAATTCACCCCTCCACTTT,CASSFWWGFNNNSPLHF
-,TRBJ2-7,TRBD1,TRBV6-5,TGTGCCAGCAGCCGGGGACAGGGGGCGCGGTACGAGCAGTACTTC,CASSRGQGARYEQYF
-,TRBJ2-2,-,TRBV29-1,TGCAGCGGGGGACAGAACACCGGGGAGCTGTTTTTT,CSGGQNTGELFF
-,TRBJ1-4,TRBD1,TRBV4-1,TGCGCCAGCACCTTGACAGGGACTAATGAAAAACTGTTTTTT,CASTLTGTNEKLFF
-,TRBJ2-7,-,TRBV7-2,TGTGCCAGCAGCTTAGTATCAAGTCAATACGAGCAGTACTTC,CASSLVSSQYEQYF
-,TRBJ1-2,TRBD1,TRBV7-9,TGTGCCAGCAGCCGGACAGGACTTAGTTCCTATGGCTACACCTTC,CASSRTGLSSYGYTF
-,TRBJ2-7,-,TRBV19,TGTGCCAGTAGTATAGGCCTTGGGGGGTTCGAGCAGTACTTC,CASSIGLGGFEQYF
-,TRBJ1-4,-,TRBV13,TGTGCCAGCAGCTTATCCGGGGCTGCAACTAATGAAAAACTGTTTTTT,CASSLSGAATNEKLFF
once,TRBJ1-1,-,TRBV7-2,TGTGCCAGCAGCTTAGCCAGATTGAACACTGAAGCTTTCTTT,CASSLARLNTEAFF
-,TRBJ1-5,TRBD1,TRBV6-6,TGTGCCAGCAGTACGACAGGGGGCAATCAGCCCCAGCATTTT,CASSTTGGNQPQHF
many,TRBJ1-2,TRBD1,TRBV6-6,TGTGCCAGCAGTCACGGGACAGGGGATGGCTACACCTTC,CASSHGTGDGYTF
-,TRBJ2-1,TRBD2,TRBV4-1,TGCGCCAGCAGCCACCGGGAGGGGAATGAGCAGTTCTTC,CASSHREGNEQFF
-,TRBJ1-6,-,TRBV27,TGTGCCAGCAGCTACAGGGTAGGTCAATCACCCCTCCACTTT,CASSYRVGQSPLHF
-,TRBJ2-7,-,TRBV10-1,TGCGCCAGCAGTGAGGTGTCAGGTCGACGGCAGTACTTC,CASSEVSGRRQYF
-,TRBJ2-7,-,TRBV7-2,TGTGCCAGCAGCTTAGGTGAGGGGCCCCGTGGGCAGTACTTC,CASSLGEGPRGQYF
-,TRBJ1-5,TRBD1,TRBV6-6,TGTGCCAGCAGTCGCCTCCCGGGACAGATATTAGACCAGCATTTT,CASSRLPGQILDQHF
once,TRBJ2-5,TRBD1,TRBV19,TGTGCCAGTAGTAGTCTCCGGGACAGGGGGACCTGGACCCAGTACTTC,CASSSLRDRGTWTQYF
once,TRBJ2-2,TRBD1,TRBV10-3,TGTGCCATCACCCCGGGACAGGGGTACACCGGGGAGCTGTTTTTT,CAITPGQGYTGELFF
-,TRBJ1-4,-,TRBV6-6,TGTGCCAGCAGTTCGCAGGGCTTTGAAAAACTGTTTTTT,CASSSQGFEKLFF
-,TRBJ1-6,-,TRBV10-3,TGTGCCATCAGTGATACACCCAATAATTCACCCCTCCACTTT,CAISDTPNNSPLHF
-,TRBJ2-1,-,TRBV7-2,TGTGCCAGCAGCCAAAGCTCCTACAATGAGCAGTTCTTC,CASSQSSYNEQFF
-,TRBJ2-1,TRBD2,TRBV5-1,TGCGCCAGCAGCTTGGTCTTTCTAGCGGAAGAGCAGTTCTTC,CASSLVFLAEEQFF
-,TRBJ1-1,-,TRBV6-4,TGTGCCAGCAGCCCCTTACAGGGAAGCGCTGAAGCTTTCTTT,CASSPLQGSAEAFF
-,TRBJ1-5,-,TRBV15,TGTGCCACCAGCGCCGGGGGTGCCCAGCCCCAGCATTTT,CATSAGGAQPQHF
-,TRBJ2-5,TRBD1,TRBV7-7,TGTGCTAGCAGCTTAGGCCGGGACAGGGTGCAAGAGACCCAGTACTTC,CASSLGRDRVQETQYF
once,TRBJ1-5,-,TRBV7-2,TGTGCCAGCAGCTTAAGGCGGTTACAGCCCCAGCATTTT,CASSLRRLQPQHF
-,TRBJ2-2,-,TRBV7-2,TGTGCCAGCACCTCAGGCCAGGGTGGTGTCGGGGAGCTGTTTTTT,CASTSGQGGVGELFF
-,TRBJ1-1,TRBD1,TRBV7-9,TGTGCCAGCAGTAGGACAGGAGGGGTCACTGAAGCTTTCTTT,CASSRTGGVTEAFF
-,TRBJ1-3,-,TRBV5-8,TGTGCCAGCAGCTTGGGACAGAAAACTTCTGGAAACACCATATATTTT,CASSLGQKTSGNTIYF
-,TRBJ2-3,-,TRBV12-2,TGTGCAAGTCGCCCAGGGGTTTGGCGGAGGCCCACAGATACGCAGTATTTT,CASRPGVWRRPTDTQYF
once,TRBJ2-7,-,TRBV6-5,TGTGCCACCAGACTCAGCTACGAGCAGTACTTC,CATRLSYEQYF
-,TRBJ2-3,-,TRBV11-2,TGTGCCAGCAGCTCACTCCCATTCCGGGATACGCAGTATTTT,CASSSLPFRDTQYF
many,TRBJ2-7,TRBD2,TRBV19,TGTGCCAGTAGTGGCACGGGGCTAGCGGGAGTTCGCGAGCAGTACTTC,CASSGTGLAGVREQYF
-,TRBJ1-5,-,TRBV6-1,TGTGCCAGCCAGGGCCATTTCAATCAGCCCCAGCATTTT,CASQGHFNQPQHF
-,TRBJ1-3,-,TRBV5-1,TGCGCCAGCAGCTTGGACATAGCTGGAAACACCATATATTTT,CASSLDIAGNTIYF
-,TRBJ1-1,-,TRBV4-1,TGCGCCAGCAGCCAAGATCCAGGGACGCTACGCAGGACTGAAGCTTTCTTT,CASSQDPGTLRRTEAFF
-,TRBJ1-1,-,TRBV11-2,TGTGCCAGCAGCTTCCAGGGCGGCGCTGAAGCTTTCTTT,CASSFQGGAEAFF
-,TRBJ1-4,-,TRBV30,TGTGCCTGGAGCCCAGGGATTGGAGCAACTAATGAAAAACTGTTTTTT,CAWSPGIGATNEKLFF
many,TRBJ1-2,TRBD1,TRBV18,TGTGCCAGCTCACAGGGGGCGCAAGGCTACACCTTC,CASSQGAQGYTF
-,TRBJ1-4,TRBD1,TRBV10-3,TGTGCCATCTCGGACAGGGTGGCACCTAATGAAAAACTGTTTTTT,CAISDRVAPNEKLFF
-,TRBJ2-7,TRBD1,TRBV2,TGTGCCAGCAGTAGGACAGGGGATGGCTACGAGCAGTACTTC,CASSRTGDGYEQYF